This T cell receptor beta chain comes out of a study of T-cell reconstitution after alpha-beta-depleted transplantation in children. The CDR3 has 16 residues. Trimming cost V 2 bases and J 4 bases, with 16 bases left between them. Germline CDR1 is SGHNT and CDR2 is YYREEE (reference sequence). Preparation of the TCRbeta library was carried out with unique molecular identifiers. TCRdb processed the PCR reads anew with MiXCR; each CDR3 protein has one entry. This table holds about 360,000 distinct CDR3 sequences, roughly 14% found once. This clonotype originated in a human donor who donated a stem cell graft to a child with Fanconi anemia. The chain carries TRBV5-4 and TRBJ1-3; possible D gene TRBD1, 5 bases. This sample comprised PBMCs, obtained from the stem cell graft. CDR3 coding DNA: TGTGCCAGCAGCTTCGGTACCAGGGTTTCGGGAAACACCATATATTTT. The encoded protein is CASSFGTRVSGNTIYF.